Reported below is one TCR beta chain. The source of the sample is a study of blood T cell repertoires in COVID-19. Study overall: The origin of the acute and convalescent COVID-19 samples was the United States, Italy and Spain.

Looked up from germline, CDR1 is MNHNS and CDR2 is SASEGT. Trimming removed 2 bases at V and 0 bases at J, with 11 bases between. The CDR3 runs to 15 residues. TCRdb's table, derived via immunoSEQ multiplex PCR, lists solely in-frame clones and lacks some. This sample has about 100,000 clones, with about nine tenths found just once. The gene calls are TRBV6-1 and TRBJ2-7; D remains unclear. The receptor was isolated from a man aged 45-65 years with active COVID-19. Material for sequencing was peripheral blood. The CDR3 region has the DNA TGTGCCAGCAGTGAAACAGCAACCGCCTCCTACGAGCAGTACTTC. Protein product: CASSETATASYEQYF.